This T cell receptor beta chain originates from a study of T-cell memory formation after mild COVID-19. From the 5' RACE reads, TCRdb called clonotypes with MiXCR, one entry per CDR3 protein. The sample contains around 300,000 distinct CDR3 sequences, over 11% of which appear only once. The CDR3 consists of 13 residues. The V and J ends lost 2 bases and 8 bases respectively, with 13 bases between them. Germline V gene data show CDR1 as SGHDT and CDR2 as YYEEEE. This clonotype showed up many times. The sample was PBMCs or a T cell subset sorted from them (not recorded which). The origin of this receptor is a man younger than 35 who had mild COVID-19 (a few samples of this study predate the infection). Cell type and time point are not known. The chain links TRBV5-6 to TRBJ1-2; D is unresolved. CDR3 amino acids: CASSFAPKGGYTF. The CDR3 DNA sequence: TGTGCCAGCAGCTTTGCCCCTAAGGGCGGCTACACCTTC.